This is a list of T cell receptor beta chains from one sample in a study of Graves' ophthalmopathy and Graves' hyperthyroidism. Via MiXCR, TCRdb re-called the multiplex PCR reads, giving one row per CDR3 protein. This sample yields some 350,000 distinct CDR3 sequences, of which about 15% are seen a single time; about 2.4% belongs to the top ten. Material for sequencing was peripheral blood. The receptors come from an adult woman with stable Graves' hyperthyroidism. CDR3s leave out the opening cysteine and the closing phenylalanine or tryptophan. The order of the fields is V gene, J gene, D gene, CDR3 protein. A D gene is named only where the DNA matches it firmly.

v_call: TRBV5-1
j_call: TRBJ1-1
d_call: NA
cdr3_aa: ASSSGFEAF

v_call: TRBV2
j_call: TRBJ1-1
d_call: NA
cdr3_aa: ASSEFRGGMNTEAF

v_call: TRBV19
j_call: TRBJ1-1
d_call: NA
cdr3_aa: ASREHRVDTEAF

v_call: TRBV19
j_call: TRBJ2-6
d_call: NA
cdr3_aa: ASSTGRIYSGANVLT

v_call: TRBV19
j_call: TRBJ1-1
d_call: NA
cdr3_aa: ASSIVSEWQVYEDTEAF

v_call: TRBV19
j_call: TRBJ1-5
d_call: NA
cdr3_aa: ASSRDEQPQH

v_call: TRBV13
j_call: TRBJ2-7
d_call: NA
cdr3_aa: ASSDPKKGSSEQY

v_call: TRBV7-2
j_call: TRBJ2-7
d_call: TRBD2
cdr3_aa: ASSLVLAGRGY

v_call: TRBV11-1
j_call: TRBJ2-7
d_call: TRBD1
cdr3_aa: ASSGRQGAGDKKAYEQY

v_call: TRBV6-5
j_call: TRBJ2-4
d_call: TRBD2
cdr3_aa: ASSYSRFLAGENIQY

v_call: TRBV3-1
j_call: TRBJ2-7
d_call: NA
cdr3_aa: ASRFGVGEQY

v_call: TRBV6-1
j_call: TRBJ1-2
d_call: NA
cdr3_aa: ASSTRPVYGYT

v_call: TRBV18
j_call: TRBJ1-1
d_call: NA
cdr3_aa: ASSDKTGTTEAF

v_call: TRBV6-2/TRBV6-3
j_call: TRBJ2-5
d_call: TRBD2
cdr3_aa: ASSYSGLGLAENQETQY

v_call: TRBV20-1
j_call: TRBJ2-6
d_call: NA
cdr3_aa: SATRRIPGANVLT

v_call: TRBV27
j_call: TRBJ1-6
d_call: NA
cdr3_aa: ASSPPWGAIGSPLH